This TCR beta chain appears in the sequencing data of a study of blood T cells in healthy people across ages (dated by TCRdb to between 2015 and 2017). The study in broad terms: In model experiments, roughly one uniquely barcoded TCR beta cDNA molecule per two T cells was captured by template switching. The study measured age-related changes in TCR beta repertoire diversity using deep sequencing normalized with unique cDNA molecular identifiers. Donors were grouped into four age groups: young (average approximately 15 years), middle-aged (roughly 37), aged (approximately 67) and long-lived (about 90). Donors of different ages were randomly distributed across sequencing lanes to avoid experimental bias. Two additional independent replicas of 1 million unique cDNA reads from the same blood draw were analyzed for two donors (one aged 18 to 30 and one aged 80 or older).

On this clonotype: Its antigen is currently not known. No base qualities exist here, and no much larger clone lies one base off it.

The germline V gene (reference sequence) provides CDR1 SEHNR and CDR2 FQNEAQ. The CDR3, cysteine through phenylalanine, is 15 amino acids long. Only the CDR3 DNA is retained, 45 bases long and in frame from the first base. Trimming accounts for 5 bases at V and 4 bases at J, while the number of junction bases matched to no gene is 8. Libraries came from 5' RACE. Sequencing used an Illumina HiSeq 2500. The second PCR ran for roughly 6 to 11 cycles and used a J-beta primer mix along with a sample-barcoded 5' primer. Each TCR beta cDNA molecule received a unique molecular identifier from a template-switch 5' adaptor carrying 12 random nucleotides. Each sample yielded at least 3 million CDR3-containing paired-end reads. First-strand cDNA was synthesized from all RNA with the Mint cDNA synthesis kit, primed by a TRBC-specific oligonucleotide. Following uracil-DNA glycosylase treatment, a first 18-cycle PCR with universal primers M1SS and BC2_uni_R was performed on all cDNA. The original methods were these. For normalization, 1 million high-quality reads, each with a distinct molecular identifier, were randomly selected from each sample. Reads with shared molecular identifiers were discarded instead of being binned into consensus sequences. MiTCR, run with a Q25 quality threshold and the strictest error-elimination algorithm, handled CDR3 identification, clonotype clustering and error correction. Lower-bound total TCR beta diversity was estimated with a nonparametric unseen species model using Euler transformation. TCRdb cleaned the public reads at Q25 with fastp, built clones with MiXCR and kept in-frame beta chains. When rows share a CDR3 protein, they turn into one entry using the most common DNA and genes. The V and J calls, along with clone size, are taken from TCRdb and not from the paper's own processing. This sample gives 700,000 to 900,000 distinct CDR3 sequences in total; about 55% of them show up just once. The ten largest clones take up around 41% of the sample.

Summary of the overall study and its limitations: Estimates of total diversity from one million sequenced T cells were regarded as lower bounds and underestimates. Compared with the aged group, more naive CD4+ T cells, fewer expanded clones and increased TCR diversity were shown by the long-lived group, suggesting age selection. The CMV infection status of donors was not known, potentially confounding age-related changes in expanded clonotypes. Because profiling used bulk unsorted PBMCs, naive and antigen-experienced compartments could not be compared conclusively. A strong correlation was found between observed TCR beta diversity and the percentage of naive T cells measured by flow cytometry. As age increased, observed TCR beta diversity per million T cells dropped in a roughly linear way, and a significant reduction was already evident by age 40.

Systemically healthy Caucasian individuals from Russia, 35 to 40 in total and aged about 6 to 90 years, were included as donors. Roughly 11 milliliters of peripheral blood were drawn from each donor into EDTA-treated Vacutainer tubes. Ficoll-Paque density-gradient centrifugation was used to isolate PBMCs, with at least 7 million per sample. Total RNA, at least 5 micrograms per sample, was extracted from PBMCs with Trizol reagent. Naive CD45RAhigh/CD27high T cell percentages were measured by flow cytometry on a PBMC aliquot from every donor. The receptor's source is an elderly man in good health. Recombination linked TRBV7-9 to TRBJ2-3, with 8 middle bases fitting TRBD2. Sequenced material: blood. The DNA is TGTGCCAGCAGCCCGAGCGGGAGTTGGCCAGATACGCAGTATTTT. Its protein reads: CASSPSGSWPDTQYF.